This passage covers 6 T cell receptor beta chains from one sample sequenced in a study of cytomegalovirus exposure and HLA in healthy donors. The method was immunoSEQ multiplex PCR; TCRdb's version includes in-frame clones alone and lacks a portion of them. The sample contains under 300,000 clones, 90% of which appear only once. The sequenced sample consisted of PBMCs. The receptors originated from a woman aged 18-29 years in good health and CMV-seronegative.

This rearrangement joins TRBV10-3 to TRBJ1-5, with a possible D match to TRBD1 (6 bases). V shed 10 bases and J shed 3 bases, with 13 bases lying between them. The CDR3 runs to 13 residues. CDR1 is ENHRY, CDR2 SYGVKD, per germline. CDR3 sequence (DNA): TGTGCCACCAACAGGGACGTCAATCAGCCCCAGCATTTT. Its translation is CATNRDVNQPQHF.

This chain links TRBV9 with TRBJ1-5; TRBD1 matches at 8 bases. CDR3 size: 13 residues. CDR1 is SGDLS, CDR2 YYNGEE, per germline. V lost 3 bases and J lost 6; bases outside the gene matches: 2. The CDR3 nucleotides read TGTGCCAGCAGCGCAGGGGGCCCTCAGCCCCAGCATTTT. Translated, it gives CASSAGGPQPQHF.

This chain joins TRBV4-1 and TRBJ2-1; 7 bases fit TRBD1. The CDR3 runs to 16 residues. Per germline, CDR1 MGHRA and CDR2 YSYEKL. Trimming removed 3 bases from V and 3 bases from J; junction bases left unmatched: 8. CDR3 residues: CASSHYGQVRYNEQFF. For the CDR3, the DNA is TGCGCCAGCAGCCATTACGGACAGGTACGCTACAATGAGCAGTTCTTC.

The chain employs TRBV2 and TRBJ2-1, with 8 bases identical to TRBD1. The germline CDR1 and CDR2 sequences are SNHLY and FYNNEI. This CDR3 comprises 13 residues. J lost 7 bases, V lost 4 bases, and 3 bases had no gene match. The CDR3 region is CASSGDRGNEQFF. The CDR3 DNA reads as TGTGCCAGCAGTGGAGACAGGGGTAATGAGCAGTTCTTC. Together with reference TRBV2 and TRBJ2-1, the CDR3 gives the full variable domain: EPEVTQTPSHQVTQMGQEVILRCVPISNHLYFYWYRQILGQKVEFLVSFYNNEISEKSEIFDDQFSVERPDGSNFTLKIRSTKLEDSAMYFCASSGDRGNEQFFGPGTRLTVL.

This chain links TRBV11-1 with TRBJ2-3; 10 nucleotides line up with TRBD1. The V and J ends lost 1 base and 3 bases, in that order; junction bases with no gene match: 1. The germline V gene encodes CDR1 SGHAT and CDR2 FQDESV (reference sequence). CDR3 length equals 15 residues. CDR3 region: CASSLVGQGTDTQYF. The CDR3 DNA sequence: TGTGCCAGCAGCTTAGTGGGACAGGGGACAGATACGCAGTATTTT.

The chain links TRBV28 to TRBJ1-1; D perhaps matches TRBD1 (5 bases). V was shortened by 3 bases and J by 12 bases, with 11 bases between the two germline ends. This CDR3 is 11 amino acids long. The germline CDR1 and CDR2 sequences are MDHEN and SYDVKM. The CDR3 DNA is TGTGCCAGCAGTTTCACAGGTGGGACTTTCTTT. Translated: CASSFTGGTFF. The whole variable domain, filled in from reference TRBV28 and TRBJ1-1, reads DVKVTQSSRYLVKRTGEKVFLECVQDMDHENMFWYRQDPGLGLRLIYFSYDVKMKEKGDIPEGYSVSREKKERFSLILESASTNQTSMYLCASSFTGGTFFGQGTRLTVV.